The rows below give T cell receptor beta chains drawn from one sample of a study of T cells in Graves' hyperthyroidism and ophthalmopathy. TCRdb fed the multiplex PCR reads into MiXCR, producing one record per CDR3 protein. The table has 480,000 or so distinct CDR3 sequences, roughly 45% seen once. Sequencing was done on a sample of peripheral blood or thyroid tissue (not recorded which). These TCRs come from an adult woman with Graves' disease, either hyperthyroidism or ophthalmopathy (not recorded which). Each CDR3 is given with its conserved first and last residue. D genes are given only for firm matches. The size entry is marked missing in some rows and otherwise reads once, few, many or a size class.

-	TRBV12-3/TRBV12-4	TRBJ1-3	-	CASSFVMGGNTIYF	TGTGCCAGCAGTTTCGTTATGGGGGGAAACACCATATATTTT
few	TRBV20-1	TRBJ1-5	-	CSADHSGSNQPQHF	TGCAGTGCTGACCACAGCGGCAGCAATCAGCCCCAGCATTTT
few	TRBV5-4	TRBJ2-6	-	CASSPGAAGANVLTF	TGTGCCAGCAGCCCGGGGGCGGCTGGGGCCAACGTCCTGACTTTC
-	TRBV7-8	TRBJ2-2	-	CASSLPGSSNTGELFF	TGTGCCAGCAGCCTACCGGGGAGTTCGAACACCGGGGAGCTGTTTTTT
-	TRBV27	TRBJ1-6	-	CASGEGQGFYSPLHF	TGTGCCAGCGGCGAGGGGCAAGGGTTCTATTCACCCCTCCACTTT
-	TRBV20-1	TRBJ2-7	TRBD1	CSTSRDRNYEQYF	TGCAGTACCTCCCGGGACAGGAACTACGAGCAGTACTTC
many	TRBV20-1	TRBJ1-3	-	CSARDGDSSGNTIYF	TGCAGTGCTAGAGATGGAGACAGTTCTGGAAACACCATATATTTT
-	TRBV11-3	TRBJ1-1	-	CASSLDLQVNTEAFF	TGTGCCAGCAGCTTAGATCTACAGGTGAACACTGAAGCTTTCTTT
many	TRBV5-1	TRBJ1-1	TRBD1	CASSLARTGRSEAFF	TGCGCCAGCAGCTTGGCCCGGACAGGGAGGTCTGAAGCTTTCTTT
few	TRBV20-1	TRBJ1-4	-	CSARWGQQSNEKLFF	TGCAGTGCTAGATGGGGCCAACAGAGTAATGAAAAACTGTTTTTT
-	TRBV4-1	TRBJ1-1	-	CASSHPWGGSNTEAFF	TGCGCCAGCAGCCACCCATGGGGGGGTTCAAACACTGAAGCTTTCTTT
few	TRBV11-2	TRBJ1-3	-	CASSLDLGKGIGNTIYF	TGTGCCAGCAGCTTAGACCTCGGGAAGGGAATTGGAAACACCATATATTTT
few	TRBV2	TRBJ2-7	TRBD2	CACCGSGVEQYF	TGTGCCTGCTGCGGTAGCGGGGTCGAGCAGTACTTC
-	TRBV29-1	TRBJ1-2	-	CSVYPGYTF	TGCAGCGTCTACCCTGGCTACACCTTC
-	TRBV15	TRBJ2-7	TRBD1	CATSSRYGTGVEQYF	TGTGCCACCAGCTCCCGTTACGGGACAGGGGTCGAGCAGTACTTC
medium-sized	TRBV10-3	TRBJ1-5	-	CAISESNQPQHF	TGTGCCATCAGTGAGTCCAATCAGCCCCAGCATTTT
many	TRBV5-1	TRBJ1-1	TRBD1	CASSLVTGGVTEAFF	TGCGCCAGCAGCTTGGTGACAGGGGGCGTCACTGAAGCTTTCTTT
many	TRBV7-6	TRBJ2-7	TRBD2	CASSLETSGTSYEQYF	TGTGCCAGCAGCTTAGAGACTAGCGGGACATCCTACGAGCAGTACTTC
-	TRBV29-1	TRBJ2-7	-	CSVVSPSSYEQYF	TGCAGCGTTGTTTCGCCCTCCTCCTACGAGCAGTACTTC
-	TRBV2	TRBJ2-5	TRBD1	CASSEGGSQETQYF	TGTGCCAGCTCGGAAGGGGGCTCACAAGAGACCCAGTACTTC
-	TRBV10-3	TRBJ1-2	TRBD1	CAIRQGDSSYGYTF	TGTGCCATTCGACAGGGGGACAGCTCCTATGGCTACACCTTC
-	TRBV5-1	TRBJ2-7	-	CASSFNVGIGYEQYF	TGCGCCAGCAGCTTCAATGTAGGGATCGGGTACGAGCAGTACTTC